Listed below are T cell receptor beta chains from one sample, sequenced in a study of blood T cells in healthy people across ages. TCRdb fed the 5' RACE reads into MiXCR, producing one record per CDR3 protein. The table records fewer than 900,000 distinct CDR3 sequences, roughly 45% of them present only once. Sequenced sample: blood. All receptors derive from a woman aged 60-75 years in good health. Both conserved end residues are part of each CDR3. The order of the fields is V gene, D gene, J gene, clone size, CDR3 length, CDR3 protein, CDR3 DNA. A D gene is named only where the DNA matches it firmly. A clone size is listed for some rows: how often the clone was seen (once, few, many), or a class if it is expanded.

TRBV7-6	NA	TRBJ1-1	NA	13	CASSRRQEAEAFF	TGTGCCAGCAGCCGCCGGCAGGAAGCTGAAGCTTTCTTT
TRBV7-7	NA	TRBJ2-1	NA	15	CASSKGGQGVGEQFF	TGTGCCAGCAGCAAGGGGGGACAAGGAGTGGGCGAGCAGTTCTTC
TRBV20-1	NA	TRBJ1-5	many	13	CSARAYVNQPQHF	TGCAGTGCTAGAGCTTATGTTAATCAGCCCCAGCATTTT
TRBV6-5	TRBD1	TRBJ2-7	many	15	CASSSPGQGHYEQYF	TGTGCCAGCAGTTCGCCGGGACAGGGGCACTACGAGCAGTACTTC
TRBV3-1	TRBD1	TRBJ1-1	NA	13	CASSPQTGTEAFF	TGTGCCAGCAGCCCCCAGACAGGGACTGAAGCTTTCTTT
TRBV6-2/TRBV6-3	NA	TRBJ2-5	NA	12	CASSYGANEQYF	TGTGCCAGCAGTTACGGGGCCAATGAGCAGTACTTC
TRBV7-9	NA	TRBJ2-5	NA	16	CASSLKLGGWQETQYF	TGTGCCAGCAGCTTAAAACTTGGCGGGTGGCAAGAGACCCAGTACTTC
TRBV12-3/TRBV12-4	TRBD1	TRBJ2-2	NA	15	CASSRGTGHTGELFF	TGTGCCAGCAGCCGAGGGACAGGCCACACCGGGGAGCTGTTTTTT
TRBV11-2	TRBD2	TRBJ2-1	NA	16	CASSLYPQREGETQFF	TGTGCCAGCAGCTTATACCCCCAGCGGGAGGGAGAGACCCAGTTCTTC
TRBV7-2	TRBD2	TRBJ2-1	once	14	CASMPGLESNEQFF	TGTGCCAGCATGCCGGGACTAGAGTCCAATGAGCAGTTCTTC
TRBV7-2	TRBD2	TRBJ2-7	NA	14	CASSSSGFNYEQYF	TGTGCCAGCAGCTCTAGCGGGTTCAACTACGAGCAGTACTTC
TRBV27	NA	TRBJ2-3	NA	15	CASSLVRVNTDTQYF	TGTGCCAGCAGCTTGGTTAGGGTGAACACAGATACGCAGTATTTT
TRBV12-3/TRBV12-4	NA	TRBJ2-3	NA	14	CASSWGHFPDTQYF	TGTGCCAGCAGCTGGGGACACTTTCCAGATACGCAGTATTTT
TRBV6-6	NA	TRBJ1-6	NA	15	CASSYQQNNNSPLHF	TGTGCCAGCAGTTACCAACAGAACAATAATTCACCCCTCCACTTT
TRBV25-1	NA	TRBJ2-1	few	16	CASSELDTPGYNEQFF	TGTGCCAGCAGTGAGCTAGATACTCCGGGCTACAATGAGCAGTTCTTC
TRBV24-1	NA	TRBJ2-1	few	15	CATSDPGRGYNEQFF	TGTGCCACCAGTGATCCGGGACGAGGATACAATGAGCAGTTCTTC
TRBV27	TRBD1	TRBJ1-2	NA	15	CASRRAGGMGYGYTF	TGTGCCAGTAGAAGGGCAGGGGGCATGGGCTATGGCTACACCTTC
TRBV9	TRBD2	TRBJ2-1	few	16	CASRSQGLAGGEEQFF	TGTGCCAGCAGGAGCCAAGGACTAGCGGGAGGAGAGGAGCAGTTCTTC
TRBV20-1	NA	TRBJ2-7	many	12	CSARGSGYEQYF	TGCAGTGCTAGAGGCTCCGGTTACGAGCAGTACTTC
TRBV1	NA	TRBJ1-5	once	14	CTSSHRGVVQPQHF	TGCACCAGCAGCCATCGGGGAGTCGTTCAGCCCCAGCATTTT
TRBV10-1	TRBD2	TRBJ2-5	once	14	CAKPPGLGIRTQYF	TGCGCCAAACCGCCGGGACTAGGTATTCGGACCCAGTACTTC
TRBV5-1	TRBD1	TRBJ1-1	once	16	CASSMQTGGENTEAFF	TGCGCCAGCAGCATGCAAACAGGGGGCGAGAACACTGAAGCTTTCTTT
TRBV9	NA	TRBJ2-7	many	14	CASSVREWDGEQYF	TGTGCCAGCAGCGTAAGGGAGTGGGACGGGGAGCAGTACTTC
TRBV7-2	NA	TRBJ2-7	NA	13	CASVGPSSYEQYF	TGTGCTTCCGTTGGACCGAGCTCCTACGAGCAGTACTTC
TRBV7-2	TRBD2	TRBJ2-7	NA	16	CASSPALTSGTYEQYF	TGTGCCAGCAGCCCCGCTCTGACTAGCGGTACCTACGAGCAGTACTTC
TRBV2	TRBD1	TRBJ1-5	few	14	CASTGQVSNQPQHF	TGTGCCAGCACCGGACAGGTCTCCAATCAGCCCCAGCATTTT
TRBV4-2	TRBD2	TRBJ2-1	NA	17	CASSQGPSGGSYNEQFF	TGTGCCAGCAGCCAAGGGCCTAGCGGGGGGTCCTACAATGAGCAGTTCTTC
TRBV9	TRBD2	TRBJ2-1	few	16	CASSVAGTTSHNEQFF	TGTGCCAGCAGCGTCGCCGGGACGACTAGCCACAATGAGCAGTTCTTC
TRBV7-8	NA	TRBJ2-5	NA	15	CASSFDTGLYNEQYF	TGTGCCAGCAGCTTTGATACAGGACTATACAATGAGCAGTACTTC
TRBV20-1	TRBD1	TRBJ1-5	NA	16	CSAHGQESMEKQPQHF	TGCAGTGCTCATGGACAGGAGTCAATGGAAAAGCAGCCCCAGCATTTT
TRBV4-1	TRBD1	TRBJ2-1	few	16	CASSQDGTESYNEQFF	TGCGCCAGCAGCCAAGATGGGACAGAATCCTACAATGAGCAGTTCTTC
TRBV7-9	TRBD2	TRBJ2-4	NA	17	CASSYTSDTYIKNIQYF	TGTGCCAGCAGTTACACTAGCGATACTTATATCAAAAACATTCAGTACTTC
TRBV29-1	NA	TRBJ1-4	NA	12	CSARQLNEKLFF	TGCAGCGCTCGTCAGCTTAATGAAAAACTGTTTTTT
TRBV20-1	NA	TRBJ1-2	few	13	CSAPQTDTYGYTF	TGCAGTGCTCCCCAAACAGATACTTATGGCTACACCTTC
TRBV7-2	NA	TRBJ1-1	few	13	CASRRDVNTEAFF	TGTGCCAGCAGAAGGGACGTGAACACTGAAGCTTTCTTT
TRBV20-1	NA	TRBJ1-5	NA	12	CSASRQNQPQHF	TGCAGTGCTAGCCGGCAGAATCAGCCCCAGCATTTT
TRBV18	TRBD1	TRBJ2-6	NA	16	CASSPNQGAGANVLTF	TGTGCCAGCTCACCCAACCAGGGGGCTGGGGCCAACGTCCTGACTTTC
TRBV6-1	TRBD2	TRBJ2-3	NA	13	CAATSGGTDTQYF	TGTGCCGCGACTAGCGGGGGCACAGATACGCAGTATTTT
TRBV5-1	NA	TRBJ2-3	NA	16	CASSLWPGREKDTQYF	TGCGCCAGCAGCTTGTGGCCGGGAAGAGAGAAGGATACGCAGTATTTT
TRBV20-1	TRBD2	TRBJ2-3	NA	15	CSAPPAGGITDTQYF	TGCAGTGCACCGCCGGCGGGGGGTATCACAGATACGCAGTATTTT
TRBV28	TRBD1	TRBJ2-3	many	16	CASSGLGQGAPDTQYF	TGTGCCAGCAGTGGTCTGGGACAGGGGGCGCCTGATACGCAGTATTTT
TRBV20-1	TRBD2	TRBJ2-1	NA	14	CSARLGGGTNEQFF	TGCAGTGCTAGGCTTGGCGGGGGAACCAATGAGCAGTTCTTC
TRBV5-5	TRBD1	TRBJ2-7	many	15	CASSLAGTDLYEQYF	TGTGCCAGCAGCTTGGCCGGGACAGACCTATACGAGCAGTACTTC
TRBV27	NA	TRBJ2-5	NA	15	CASTSAGESQETQYF	TGTGCCAGCACCTCCGCCGGGGAGTCGCAAGAGACCCAGTACTTC
TRBV29-1	NA	TRBJ2-5	many	12	CSVEGSAETQYF	TGCAGCGTTGAAGGGTCTGCTGAGACCCAGTACTTC
TRBV15	NA	TRBJ1-4	NA	13	CATKDTPEKKLFF	TGTGCCACCAAAGACACTCCAGAAAAAAAACTGTTTTTT
TRBV7-2	NA	TRBJ2-7	few	12	CASRAVSYEQYF	TGTGCCAGCAGGGCCGTGTCCTACGAGCAGTACTTC
TRBV7-9	TRBD1	TRBJ2-7	once	19	CASSLAWDSETHQFYEQYF	TGTGCCAGCAGCTTAGCCTGGGACAGCGAAACCCATCAATTCTACGAGCAGTACTTC
TRBV28	TRBD2	TRBJ2-3	NA	22	CASSGTSGNRGVLNPRTDTQYF	TGTGCCAGCAGTGGGACTAGCGGGAATCGCGGCGTCTTAAATCCCCGCACAGATACGCAGTATTTT
TRBV12-5	TRBD2	TRBJ2-3	NA	15	CASGLSSGGTDTQYF	TGTGCTAGTGGCCTCTCCAGCGGGGGCACAGATACGCAGTATTTT
TRBV29-1	TRBD2	TRBJ2-5	many	14	CSARLAGVRETQYF	TGCAGCGCCAGACTAGCGGGGGTCAGAGAGACCCAGTACTTC
TRBV5-5	NA	TRBJ1-4	NA	15	CASSLFGPREEKLFF	TGTGCCAGCAGCTTGTTTGGGCCCCGGGAGGAAAAACTGTTTTTT
TRBV11-2	NA	TRBJ2-5	few	13	CASNEGGTGTQYF	TGTGCCAGCAACGAGGGGGGGACGGGGACCCAGTACTTC
TRBV12-3/TRBV12-4	TRBD1	TRBJ2-3	once	15	CASTPRDRGPDTQYF	TGTGCCAGCACTCCCCGGGACAGAGGGCCAGATACGCAGTATTTT
TRBV2	TRBD1	TRBJ2-3	NA	15	CASSEQLGGSDTQYF	TGTGCCAGCAGTGAGCAACTAGGGGGCTCAGATACGCAGTATTTT
TRBV24-1	TRBD1	TRBJ1-2	NA	15	CATRPSPGQGGGYTF	TGTGCCACCAGACCTTCTCCGGGACAGGGTGGTGGCTACACCTTC
TRBV7-2	NA	TRBJ2-1	NA	16	CASSLFGKLEADEQFF	TGTGCCAGCAGCTTATTCGGTAAACTCGAGGCGGATGAGCAGTTCTTC
TRBV20-1	TRBD2	TRBJ2-1	NA	13	CSALAALYNEQFF	TGCAGTGCCCTAGCGGCCCTTTACAATGAGCAGTTCTTC
TRBV28	TRBD1	TRBJ2-7	NA	14	CASNIGTGVYEQYF	TGTGCCAGCAATATTGGGACAGGGGTTTACGAGCAGTACTTC
TRBV6-5	NA	TRBJ1-2	NA	15	CASSPEVGTVYGYTF	TGTGCCAGCAGTCCCGAGGTCGGGACCGTCTATGGCTACACCTTC